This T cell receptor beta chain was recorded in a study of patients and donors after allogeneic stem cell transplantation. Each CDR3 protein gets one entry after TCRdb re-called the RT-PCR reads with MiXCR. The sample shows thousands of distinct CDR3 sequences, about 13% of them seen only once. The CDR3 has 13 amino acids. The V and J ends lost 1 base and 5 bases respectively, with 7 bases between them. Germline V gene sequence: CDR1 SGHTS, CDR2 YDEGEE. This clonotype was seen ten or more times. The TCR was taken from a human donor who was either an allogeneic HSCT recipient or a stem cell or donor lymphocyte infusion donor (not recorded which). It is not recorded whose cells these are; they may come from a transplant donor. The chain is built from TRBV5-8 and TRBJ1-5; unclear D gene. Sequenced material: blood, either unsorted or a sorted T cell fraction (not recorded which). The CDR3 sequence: CASSLYPDQPQHF. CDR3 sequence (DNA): TGTGCCAGCAGCTTGTACCCAGATCAGCCCCAGCATTTT. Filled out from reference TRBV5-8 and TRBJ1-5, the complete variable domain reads EAGVTQSPTHLIKTRGQQATLRCSPISGHTSVYWYQQALGLGLQFLLWYDEGEERNRGNFPPRFSGRQFPNYSSELNVNALELEDSALYLCASSLYPDQPQHFGDGTRLSIL.